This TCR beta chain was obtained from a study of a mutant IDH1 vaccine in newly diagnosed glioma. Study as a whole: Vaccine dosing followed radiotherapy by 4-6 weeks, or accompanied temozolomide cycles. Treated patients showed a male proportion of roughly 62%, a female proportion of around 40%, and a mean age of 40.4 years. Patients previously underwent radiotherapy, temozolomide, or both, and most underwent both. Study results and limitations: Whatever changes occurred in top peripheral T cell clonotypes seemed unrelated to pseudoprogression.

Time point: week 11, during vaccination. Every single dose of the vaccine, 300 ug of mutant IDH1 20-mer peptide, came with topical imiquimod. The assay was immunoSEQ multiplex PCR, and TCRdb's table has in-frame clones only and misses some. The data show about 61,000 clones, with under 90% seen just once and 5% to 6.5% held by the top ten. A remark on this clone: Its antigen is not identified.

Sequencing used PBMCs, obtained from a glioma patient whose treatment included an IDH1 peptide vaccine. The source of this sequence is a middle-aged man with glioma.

The CDR3 nucleotides read TGTGCCAGTAGCTCACGTAACACCGGGGAGCTGTTTTTT. This codes for CASSSRNTGELFF. This sequence joins TRBV19 and TRBJ2-2, with D hard to call. The CDR3 is 13 amino acids. V lost 6 bases, J lost 2 bases, and 7 bases lay in between. Looked up from germline, CDR1 is LNHDA and CDR2 is SQIVND (reference sequence).